The T cell receptor beta chain under discussion was sequenced for a study of TIL therapy for anti-PD-1-resistant metastatic lung cancer (dated by TCRdb to the early 2020s). Regarding the research as a whole: A median age of around 56 years (range roughly 35-75) and a median tumor PD-L1 proportion score of 6% were recorded among enrolled patients. The cohort was composed predominantly of lung adenocarcinoma, with a few EGFR-mutant and two ALK-rearranged tumors included, and half of patients were identified as current or former smokers. Across the cohort, whole-exome sequencing showed a median non-synonymous tumor mutation burden of roughly 1.5 mutations per megabase. Clonotypes were tracked across tumor, expanded TIL product and serial blood samples by T cell receptor beta sequencing of tumor and peripheral blood.

TCR beta CDR3 regions were amplified from genomic DNA by bias-controlled multiplex PCR with the immunoSEQ v3 hsTCRB kit. An Illumina NextSeq 500 was used to sequence the TCR libraries, reaching around 1.8 million read pairs at survey level or roughly 5-6.5 million at deep level. On the study's bioinformatics: The immunoSEQ Analyzer software assigned V, D and J genes, filtered out non-productive sequences, and reported clonality. Repertoires were compared using productive Simpson clonality and Morisita overlap index of productive TRB rearrangements between infused TIL and blood. Entries here come from immuneACCESS through TCRdb and include only in-frame sequences with V and J called. Some clones fail to appear in such tables; in the studies checked, an unresolved V gene covers under half of the shortfall, and the cause of the remainder is unknown. Clonal size and the V and J genes are those of that table, whereas D and trimming came from the DNA. The sample table holds more than 20,000 clones, of which roughly 63% were seen once. In total, the top ten clones hold about 16% of the sample.

Notes on this clone: Its specific antigen is unknown. Per-base qualities were not stored, and no clone one base away is much larger.

The CDR3 runs 14 residues from the cysteine to the phenylalanine. Of all the DNA, just the CDR3 is kept, 42 bases in frame from base 1. As encoded in the germline V gene, CDR1 is SGHRS while CDR2 is YFSETQ. V gives up 6 bases and J gives up 0 bases, and the segment between their germline ends measures 13 bases. What this sample's time point label stands for: pre-treatment sample, taken before nivolumab and TIL therapy. The baseline tumor samples were excised metastases, mostly pleural nodules or supraclavicular lymph nodes, taken from the same resection that was used to grow TIL. Tumors were harvested before any PD-1/PD-L1 blockade; patients then received nivolumab, and those progressing received lymphodepletion, expanded TIL infusion and IL-2. A phase I trial run at two centers enrolled adults with stage 4 NSCLC between late 2017 and early 2020. Samples came from a single-arm, open-label phase I trial of tumor-infiltrating lymphocyte therapy with nivolumab in advanced non-small cell lung cancer. Parts of each resected tumor were snap-frozen in liquid nitrogen and kept at -80 degrees C. Using laser-capture macrodissection, tumor regions of interest were selected on H&E sections, then pulverized into about 15 mg aliquots and extracted using Qiagen Allprep kits.

Overall study outcomes, separate from this receptor: The study protocol defined all tumor marker inferences as exploratory. Higher clonality and lower diversity were observed in expanded TIL cultures than in baseline intratumoral T cells (median clonality approximately 6.4% vs 31%, p < 0.0001). The cohort was highly selected, including more treatment-naive, never-smoker and oncogene-addicted patients than is typical, which limits generalizability. Clonal turnover during TIL culture was high, and many clones enriched in the product were not detected in the baseline tumor, suggesting clonal contraction rather than faithful expansion.

The specimen was tumor tissue, collected at baseline. This receptor was taken from a woman between 30 and 80 years old with non-small cell lung cancer. The chain links TRBV5-1 with TRBJ2-7; the D gene assignment is ambiguous. The CDR3 here reads CASNTGPSSYEQYF. The DNA sequence is given as TGCGCCAGCAACACCGGGCCTAGCTCCTACGAGCAGTACTTC.